A single sample gave rise to the 9 T cell receptor beta chains below, sequenced in a study of blood T cell repertoires in COVID-19. Libraries were prepared by immunoSEQ multiplex PCR; TCRdb keeps only in-frame clonotypes and omits some of them. Of over 300,000 clones listed, 90% were seen once; the top ten hold 6.5%. Material for sequencing was peripheral blood. These receptors originate from a man younger than 35 with active or convalescent COVID-19.

The J gene is TRBJ2-7, the V gene TRBV14, with D tentatively TRBD1 (5 bases). Trimming removed 6 bases at V and 5 bases at J, with 14 bases between. This CDR3 has 13 residues. CDR1 is SGHDN and CDR2 is FVKESK in the germline V gene. In nucleotides, the CDR3 is TGTGCCAGCAGACCCCAGGGCGTCCACGAGCAGTACTTC. Protein sequence: CASRPQGVHEQYF.

The chain recombines TRBV9 with TRBJ2-1; D call uncertain. The CDR3 is 14 amino acids. The ends were cut back, 0 bases at V and 11 bases at J, with 15 bases in the middle. Germline V gene sequence: CDR1 SGDLS, CDR2 YYNGEE. The CDR3 spells CASSVGELVSKQFF. CDR3 DNA: TGTGCCAGCAGCGTAGGAGAATTGGTGAGTAAGCAGTTCTTC.

This clone was observed a few times. The rearrangement joins TRBV5-1 to TRBJ2-7; D possibly corresponds to TRBD1 (6 bases). This CDR3 comprises 15 residues. The germline V gene encodes CDR1 SGHRS and CDR2 YFSETQ. V was trimmed by 0 bases and J by 6 bases, leaving 16 bases between them. Here the CDR3 reads CASSLGVGAPSEQYF. The DNA for the CDR3 is TGCGCCAGCAGCTTGGGAGTGGGGGCCCCCTCCGAGCAGTACTTC.

The V and J genes are TRBV4-2 and TRBJ1-5, with a tentative D call TRBD1 (5 bases). The germline gives CDR1 LGHNA, CDR2 YNFKEQ. V was trimmed by 0 bases and J by 0 bases, leaving 15 bases between them. The CDR3 loop spans 18 amino acids. The CDR3 DNA reads as TGTGCCAGCAGCCAAGATCTTTGGACACCCTATAGCAATCAGCCCCAGCATTTT. Translation gives CASSQDLWTPYSNQPQHF.

The chain couples TRBV6-5 to TRBJ1-3; the D is unclear. With 8 bases removed from V and 4 bases from J, the gap between germline ends came to 12 bases. The CDR3 contains 13 residues. Per germline, CDR1 MNHEY and CDR2 SVGAGI. This CDR3 reads CASVAILGNTIYF. The CDR3 DNA follows: TGTGCCAGCGTCGCCATTCTAGGAAACACCATATATTTT.

V gene TRBV3-1 (or the pseudogene TRBV3-2) combines with J gene TRBJ2-1; 12 nucleotides match TRBD2. Unmatched junction bases numbered 9, after V lost 4 bases and J lost 8 bases. This CDR3 spans 16 amino acids. Looked up from germline, CDR1 is LGHDT and CDR2 is YNNKEL (reference sequence). This CDR3 reads CASSPSGTSGRYEQFF. As DNA, the CDR3 is TGTGCCAGCAGCCCCTCCGGCACTAGCGGGAGGTATGAGCAGTTCTTC.

With respect to this clone: Other DNA sequences in the same sample also yield this CDR3. The chain recombines TRBV5-1 with TRBJ2-7; 11 nucleotides agree with TRBD1. Germline V gene data show CDR1 as SGHRS and CDR2 as YFSETQ. The junction had 3 bases not matched to a gene; V was cut back by 4 bases and J by 3 bases. The CDR3 is 14 residues long. CDR3 sequence (DNA): TGCGCCAGCAGCGCAGGGACAGGGGGCTACGAGCAGTACTTC. Translation gives CASSAGTGGYEQYF.

The CDR3 DNA sequence: TGTGCCAGCAGTGCAACAGGGGGCGTGAAGAACACTGAAGCTTTCTTT. The encoded protein is CASSATGGVKNTEAFF. The chain employs TRBV27 and TRBJ1-1; TRBD1 matches at 9 bases. With V trimmed by 5 bases and J by 1 base, 8 bases remained unmatched. The CDR3 loop spans 16 amino acids. The germline gives CDR1 MNHEY, CDR2 SMNVEV (reference sequence).

For the CDR3, the DNA is TGTGCCAGCAGCCACAGGGTAGGGACAGATACGCAGTATTTT. Amino acid sequence: CASSHRVGTDTQYF. The chain carries TRBV7-9 and TRBJ2-3; a possible D gene is TRBD1 (6 bases). Trimming stripped 5 bases from V and 3 bases from J, with 12 bases between. CDR1 and CDR2 from the germline V gene are SEHNR and FQNEAQ (reference sequence). The length of the CDR3 is 14 residues. Complete variable domain (other parts from reference TRBV7-9 and TRBJ2-3): DTGVSQNPRHKITKRGQNVTFRCDPISEHNRLYWYRQTLGQGPEFLTYFQNEAQLEKSRLLSDRFSAERPKGSFSTLEIQRTEQGDSAMYLCASSHRVGTDTQYFGPGTRLTVL.